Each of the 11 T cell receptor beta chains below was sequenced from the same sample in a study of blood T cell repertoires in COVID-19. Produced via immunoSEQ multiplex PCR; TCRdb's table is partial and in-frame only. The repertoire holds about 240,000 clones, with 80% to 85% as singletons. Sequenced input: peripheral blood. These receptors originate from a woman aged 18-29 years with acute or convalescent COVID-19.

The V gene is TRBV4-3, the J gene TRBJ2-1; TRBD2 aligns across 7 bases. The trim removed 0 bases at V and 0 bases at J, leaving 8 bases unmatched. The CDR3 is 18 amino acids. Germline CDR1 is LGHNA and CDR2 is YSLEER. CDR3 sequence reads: CASSQDWGEGSSYNEQFF. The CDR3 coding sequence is TGCGCCAGCAGCCAAGATTGGGGGGAGGGGAGCTCCTACAATGAGCAGTTCTTC.

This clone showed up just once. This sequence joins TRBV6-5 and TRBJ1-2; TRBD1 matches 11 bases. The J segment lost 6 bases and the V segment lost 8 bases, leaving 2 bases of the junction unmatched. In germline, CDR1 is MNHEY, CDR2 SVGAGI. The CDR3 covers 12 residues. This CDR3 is CASRTGGHGYTF. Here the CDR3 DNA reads TGTGCCAGCCGGACAGGGGGCCATGGCTACACCTTC.

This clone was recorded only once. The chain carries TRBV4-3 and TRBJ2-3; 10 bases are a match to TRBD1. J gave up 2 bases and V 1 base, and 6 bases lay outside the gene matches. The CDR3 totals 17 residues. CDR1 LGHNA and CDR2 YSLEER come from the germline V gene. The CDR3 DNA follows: TGCGCCAGCAGCCAAGCTTTTGGGACAGGGGACACAGATACGCAGTATTTT. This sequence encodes CASSQAFGTGDTDTQYF.

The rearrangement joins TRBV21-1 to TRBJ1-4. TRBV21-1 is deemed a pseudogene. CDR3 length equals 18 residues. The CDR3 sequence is CASSNRSGERLVNEKLFF. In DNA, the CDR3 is TGTGCCAGCAGCAATCGATCTGGCGAGAGGCTAGTTAATGAAAAACTGTTTTTT.

CDR3 DNA: TGTGCCAGCAGTTTATCGAGTCAGGGAACCTCCTACGAGCAGTACTTC. This encodes CASSLSSQGTSYEQYF. The rearrangement joins TRBV27 to TRBJ2-7; tentative D call: TRBD1 (5 bases). There are 16 residues in the CDR3. Germline CDR1 MNHEY, CDR2 SMNVEV (reference sequence). V was cut by 0 bases and J by 0 bases, with 12 bases left in between.

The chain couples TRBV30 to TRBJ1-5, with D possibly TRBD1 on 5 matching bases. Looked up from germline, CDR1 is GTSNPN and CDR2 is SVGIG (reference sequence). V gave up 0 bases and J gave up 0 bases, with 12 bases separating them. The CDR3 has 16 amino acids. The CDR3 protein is CAWSVGAVFSNQPQHF. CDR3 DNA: TGTGCCTGGAGTGTAGGGGCAGTTTTTAGCAATCAGCCCCAGCATTTT.

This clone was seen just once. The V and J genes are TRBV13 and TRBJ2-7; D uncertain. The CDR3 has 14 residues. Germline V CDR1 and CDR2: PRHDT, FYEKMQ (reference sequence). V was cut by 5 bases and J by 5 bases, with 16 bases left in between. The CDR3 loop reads CASSRRPGHDEQYF. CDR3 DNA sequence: TGTGCCAGCAGCCGCCGACCAGGTCACGACGAGCAGTACTTC.

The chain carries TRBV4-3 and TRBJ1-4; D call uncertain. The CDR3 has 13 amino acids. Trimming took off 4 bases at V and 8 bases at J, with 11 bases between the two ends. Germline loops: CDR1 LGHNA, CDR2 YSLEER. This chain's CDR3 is CASSREQQEKLFF. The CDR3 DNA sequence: TGCGCCAGCAGCCGCGAGCAACAGGAAAAACTGTTTTTT.

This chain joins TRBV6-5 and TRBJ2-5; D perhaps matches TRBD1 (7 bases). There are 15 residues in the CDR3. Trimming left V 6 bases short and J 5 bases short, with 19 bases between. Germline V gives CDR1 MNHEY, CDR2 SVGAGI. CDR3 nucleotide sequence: TGTGCCAGCAGACTACAGGGGACTTACGATGAGACCCAGTACTTC. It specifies CASRLQGTYDETQYF.

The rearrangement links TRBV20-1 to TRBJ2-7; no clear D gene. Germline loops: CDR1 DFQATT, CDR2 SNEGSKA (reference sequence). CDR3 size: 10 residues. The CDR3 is CRPRVYEQYF. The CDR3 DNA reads TGCAGGCCTCGGGTCTACGAGCAGTACTTC.

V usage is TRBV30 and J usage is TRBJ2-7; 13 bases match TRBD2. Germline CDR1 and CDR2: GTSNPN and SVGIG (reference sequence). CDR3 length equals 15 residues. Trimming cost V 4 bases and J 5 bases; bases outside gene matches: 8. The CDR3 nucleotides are TGTGCCTGGAAATACTGGACTAGCGGGAGCCACGAGCAGTACTTC. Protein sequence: CAWKYWTSGSHEQYF.